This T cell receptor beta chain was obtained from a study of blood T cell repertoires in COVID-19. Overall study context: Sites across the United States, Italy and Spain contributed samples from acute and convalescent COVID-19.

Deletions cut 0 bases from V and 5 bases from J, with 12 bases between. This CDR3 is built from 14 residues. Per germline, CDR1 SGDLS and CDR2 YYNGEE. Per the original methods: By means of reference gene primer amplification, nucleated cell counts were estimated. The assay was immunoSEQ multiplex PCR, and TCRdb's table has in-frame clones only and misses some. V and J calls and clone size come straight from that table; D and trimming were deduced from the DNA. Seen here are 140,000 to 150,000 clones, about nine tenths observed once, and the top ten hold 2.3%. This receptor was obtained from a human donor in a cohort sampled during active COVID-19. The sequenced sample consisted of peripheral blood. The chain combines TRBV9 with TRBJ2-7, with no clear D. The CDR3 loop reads CASSVVPDEHEQYF. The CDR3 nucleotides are TGTGCCAGCAGCGTAGTCCCCGATGAGCACGAGCAGTACTTC.